A single TCR beta chain is shown here with its context. Its antigen remains unknown. The entry originates in a study of T cells in Graves' hyperthyroidism and ophthalmopathy. Amplification targeted TCR beta CDR3 regions from RNA transcripts. HTBI primers drove first-round RT-PCR of the TCR CDR3. TCRdb recomputed calls from the multiplex PCR reads with MiXCR, one row per CDR3 protein. The sample has fewer than 700,000 distinct CDR3 sequences; about a sixth are singletons. Study-level findings and limits: Blood also carried most thyroid clonotypes expanded above 0.001.

The TCR was taken from a woman under 30 with Graves' ophthalmopathy. The specimen was blood.

The CDR3 nucleotides are TGTGCCAGCGGAGCTGCGACACGGAACTCTGGAAACACCATATATTTT. It translates to CASGAATRNSGNTIYF. The chain combines TRBV6-1 with TRBJ1-3; no firm D call. The CDR3 extends over 16 amino acids. V dropped 8 bases and J dropped 0 bases, with 17 bases sitting between them. Germline loops: CDR1 MNHNS, CDR2 SASEGT.